This T cell receptor beta chain is from a study of CD8+CD57+ T cells in acquired aplastic anemia. Genomic DNA, the template, was used for profiling of the TCR beta VDJ and CDR3. TCRdb re-analysed the reads in MiXCR, keeping a single row per CDR3 protein. Of 50,000 or so distinct CDR3 sequences in the sample, around 50% are singletons; the top ten hold about 15%. The CDR3 runs to 13 residues. Germline CDR1 DFQATT, CDR2 SNEGSKA (reference sequence). Germline trimming cut 4 bases from V and 7 bases from J; bases unmatched to any gene: 10. Whoever was chosen for sequencing had shown CD8+CD57+ cell expansion by flow cytometry. None of the patients had been given any therapy when their blood was sampled. This clonotype was observed a single time. Its matching antigen is unknown. Whole-study findings and limits: No significant patient-versus-control difference appeared in CD8+ Simpson's diversity.

This chain links TRBV20-1 with TRBJ2-7; 7 nucleotides align to TRBD1. Sequenced: sorted CD4+, CD8+, or CD8+CD57+ T cells (not recorded which) from PBMCs. This TCR was sampled from a human donor with aplastic anemia. In DNA, the CDR3 is TGCAGTGCTACCCTGGACAGGTACTATGAGCAGTACTTC. This encodes CSATLDRYYEQYF.